A selection of T cell receptor beta chains follows, all from one sample in a study of patients and donors after allogeneic stem cell transplantation. TCRdb re-derived calls from the RT-PCR reads in MiXCR, one entry per CDR3 protein. The data hold roughly 940,000 distinct CDR3 sequences, with about a sixth observed a single time. Sequencing was done on a sample of blood, either unsorted or a sorted T cell fraction (not recorded which). These receptors were obtained from a human donor who was either an allogeneic HSCT recipient or a stem cell or donor lymphocyte infusion donor (not recorded which). It is not recorded whose cells these are; they may come from a transplant donor. The CDR3 runs from the conserved cysteine through the conserved F or W. Each record gives: D gene, clone size, J gene, V gene, CDR3 DNA, CDR3 protein. The D gene is left open where the match is weak. The size field is filled for only some rows; it gives once, few, many or a size class.

D: -
size: few
J: TRBJ2-7
V: TRBV12-3/TRBV12-4
DNA: TGTGCCGTCCGGAACCTCTCCTACGAGCAGTACTTC
CDR3: CAVRNLSYEQYF

D: -
size: few
J: TRBJ1-1
V: TRBV2
DNA: TGTGCCAGCAGTGAAAGGGCGGTGAACACTGAAGCTTTCTTT
CDR3: CASSERAVNTEAFF

D: -
size: -
J: TRBJ2-3
V: TRBV30
DNA: TGTGCCGCGAAGTACGGGAGCGAGTACACAGATACGCAGTATTTT
CDR3: CAAKYGSEYTDTQYF

D: -
size: few
J: TRBJ1-6
V: TRBV5-4
DNA: TGTGCCAGCAGCTTGGATGTGCCGCGTCGGAATAATTCACCCCTCCACTTT
CDR3: CASSLDVPRRNNSPLHF

D: TRBD1
size: many
J: TRBJ2-5
V: TRBV12-3/TRBV12-4
DNA: TGTGCCAGCAGTTCCGGGACAGGGAGGGAGACCCAGTACTTC
CDR3: CASSSGTGRETQYF

D: -
size: few
J: TRBJ2-3
V: TRBV7-3
DNA: TGTGCCAGCAGCTTAATCAGGCAGGGAAGGGCAGATACGCAGTATTTT
CDR3: CASSLIRQGRADTQYF

D: TRBD1
size: few
J: TRBJ1-3
V: TRBV12-3/TRBV12-4
DNA: TGTGCCAGCAGTTTACCCGGGACAGGAAGGAGGGGAAACACCATATATTTT
CDR3: CASSLPGTGRRGNTIYF

D: -
size: few
J: TRBJ2-4
V: TRBV9
DNA: TGTGCCAGCAGCGTTCCAGGGAAGGAAAACATTCAGTACTTC
CDR3: CASSVPGKENIQYF

D: -
size: -
J: TRBJ2-1
V: TRBV29-1
DNA: TGCAGCGTCCCAGACAGGACCTACAATGAGCAGTTCTTC
CDR3: CSVPDRTYNEQFF

D: -
size: few
J: TRBJ2-1
V: TRBV7-7
DNA: TGTGCTAGCAGCCCGCCCGGGGCGCTTTACAATGAGCAGTTCTTC
CDR3: CASSPPGALYNEQFF

D: -
size: few
J: TRBJ1-3
V: TRBV4-2
DNA: TGTGCCAGCAGCCAAGAGAGAGGGGGATCCGACACCATATATTTT
CDR3: CASSQERGGSDTIYF

D: -
size: -
J: TRBJ2-7
V: TRBV6-2/TRBV6-3
DNA: TGTGCCAGCAGTAGCCCTCTAGCTTTTCCCTACGAGCAGTACTTC
CDR3: CASSSPLAFPYEQYF

D: -
size: -
J: TRBJ1-3
V: TRBV6-1
DNA: TGTGCCAGCAGTGAAGATTCGGGGTTCTTATTGGGAAACACCATATATTTT
CDR3: CASSEDSGFLLGNTIYF

D: -
size: few
J: TRBJ1-1
V: TRBV7-2
DNA: TGTGCCAGCAGCTTAGTCCCTGAAGCTTTCTTT
CDR3: CASSLVPEAFF

D: -
size: many
J: TRBJ1-2
V: TRBV29-1
DNA: TGCAGCGTAATACAGGAGGATCACTATGGCTACACCTTC
CDR3: CSVIQEDHYGYTF

D: -
size: few
J: TRBJ1-1
V: TRBV30
DNA: TGTGCCTTAGGGGACACTGAAGCTTTCTTT
CDR3: CALGDTEAFF

D: TRBD1
size: -
J: TRBJ1-2
V: TRBV5-1
DNA: TGCGCCAGCAGCCTCTGGACAGGAGACTATGGCTACACCTTC
CDR3: CASSLWTGDYGYTF

D: -
size: -
J: TRBJ1-1
V: TRBV25-1
DNA: TGTGCCAGCAGTGACCCCTTAACCATGAACACTGAAGCTTTCTTT
CDR3: CASSDPLTMNTEAFF

D: -
size: -
J: TRBJ2-1
V: TRBV20-1
DNA: TGCAGTGCTAGAGATCTAAGGCCAAGCTCCTACAATGAGCAGTTCTTC
CDR3: CSARDLRPSSYNEQFF

D: -
size: -
J: TRBJ2-2
V: TRBV12-3/TRBV12-4
DNA: TGTGCCAGCAGTCCCCTGCTAGGGCCCGACACCGGGGAGCTGTTTTTT
CDR3: CASSPLLGPDTGELFF

D: -
size: -
J: TRBJ2-1
V: TRBV30
DNA: TGTGCCTGGAGTGACAGCAGCAATGAGCAGTTCTTC
CDR3: CAWSDSSNEQFF

D: -
size: -
J: TRBJ1-2
V: TRBV4-1
DNA: TGCGCCAGCAGCCAAGATCCCCAGGGAAACTATGGCTACACCTTC
CDR3: CASSQDPQGNYGYTF

D: -
size: -
J: TRBJ2-1
V: TRBV9
DNA: TGTGCCAGCAGCGTTCGACCCCTAGCTGAGAATGAGCAGTTCTTC
CDR3: CASSVRPLAENEQFF

D: -
size: -
J: TRBJ1-2
V: TRBV2
DNA: TGTGCCAGCAGTGACCACTACGGGGACTATGGCTACACCTTC
CDR3: CASSDHYGDYGYTF

D: TRBD1
size: few
J: TRBJ1-2
V: TRBV5-5
DNA: TGTGCCAGCAGCTTGAGGGACAGGACTGGCTACACCTTC
CDR3: CASSLRDRTGYTF

D: TRBD1
size: -
J: TRBJ2-3
V: TRBV15
DNA: TGTGCCACCAGCCGCCGGGACAGGGGTACAGATACGCAGTATTTT
CDR3: CATSRRDRGTDTQYF

D: -
size: few
J: TRBJ1-2
V: TRBV30
DNA: TGTGCCTGGAGCTCTTCTGACAGACTTCTTAACTATGGCTACACCTTC
CDR3: CAWSSSDRLLNYGYTF

D: -
size: -
J: TRBJ2-7
V: TRBV18
DNA: TGTGCCAGCTCACCACGTGGGGTTCACGAGCAGTACTTC
CDR3: CASSPRGVHEQYF

D: -
size: -
J: TRBJ2-5
V: TRBV29-1
DNA: TGCAGCGTTGAGCCCCCGGAGGGTCAGGAGACCCAGTACTTC
CDR3: CSVEPPEGQETQYF

D: TRBD2
size: -
J: TRBJ2-1
V: TRBV4-3
DNA: TGCGCCAGCAGCCAAGGGACTAGCGGGCATGAGCAGTTCTTC
CDR3: CASSQGTSGHEQFF